This T cell receptor beta chain was observed in a study of CXCR3-negative and CXCR3-positive naive CD8 T cells. Researchers sorted some 270,000 cells of each CD8+ T cell subset in triplicate. Those CD8+ T cells considered naive were CD45RO-CCR7+CD27+CD95-. With respect to this clonotype: The antigen remains undetermined.

Study-level results: Relative to CXCR3-negative naive cells, CXCR3-positive naive cells had more hydrophobic TRB CDR3s. Comparison of naive CXCR3-negative and CXCR3-positive cells revealed similar TRBV-TRBJ usage, while memory cells differed. Most assays were run on fresh PBMCs (CXCR3 expression partially decreased after cryopreservation).

Carrying UMI labels, the TRB cDNA libraries were prepared through 5' RACE. With the 5' RACE reads reprocessed, TCRdb shows one record per CDR3 protein and no DNA. The sample holds roughly 100,000 distinct CDR3 sequences. This sequence was found in a human donor in good health. Some clones in this sample may be carry-over from other donors' samples. Specimen: naive CXCR3+ CD8+ T cells from blood. Noted subset: CD45RO-CCR7+CD27+CD95- naive CD8+ T cells expressing CXCR3 (TNR3+).

CDR3 protein: CASSFFPGQNNEQFF. The chain has TRBV7-2 and TRBJ2-1; TCRdb indicates TRBD1, and absent DNA this call remains unverified. Germline V lookup: CDR1 SGHTA, CDR2 FQGNSA. There are 15 residues in the CDR3. The whole variable domain, remainder taken from reference TRBV7-2 and TRBJ2-1, is GAGVSQSPSNKVTEKGKDVELRCDPISGHTALYWYRQSLGQGLEFLIYFQGNSAPDKSGLPSDRFSAERTGGSVSTLTIQRTQQEDSAVYLCASSFFPGQNNEQFFGPGTRLTVL.